The 22 T cell receptor beta chains in this list originate from one sample, sequenced in a study of control samples from healthy donors and cancer patients. Using immunoSEQ multiplex PCR, the repertoire was profiled, and TCRdb retains in-frame clones only, with some absent. The table has 150,000 to 200,000 clones, 90% seen once. Sequenced: blood. The source is a woman in her fifties or sixties in good health.

This chain joins TRBV28 and TRBJ2-3, with 16 nucleotides matching TRBD2. The CDR3 spans 18 residues. Germline V gene data show CDR1 as MDHEN and CDR2 as SYDVKM. V gave up 6 bases and J gave up 0 bases; unmatched junction bases: 6. Written as DNA, the CDR3 is TGTGCCAGCAGCCTGGGACTAGCGGGGGGGCTTAGCACAGATACGCAGTATTTT. Translated, it gives CASSLGLAGGLSTDTQYF.

The rearrangement links TRBV6-5 to TRBJ1-4; D is undetermined. This CDR3 has 14 amino acids. Per the germline V gene, CDR1 is MNHEY and CDR2 is SVGAGI. Trimming shortened V by 6 bases and J by 8 bases, and 16 bases separated the two germline ends. CDR3 sequence reads: CASRPGSFGEKLFF. CDR3 sequence (DNA): TGTGCCAGCAGACCTGGGAGTTTCGGGGAAAAACTGTTTTTT.

The J gene is TRBJ1-5, the V gene TRBV24-1; D not resolved. Trimming pared 2 bases from V and 0 bases from J, leaving 7 bases between. The CDR3 sequence is 15 residues long. The germline V gene encodes CDR1 KGHDR and CDR2 SFDVKD. The CDR3, as DNA: TGTGCCACCAGTGATTCTAGGTATAGCAATCAGCCCCAGCATTTT. Its protein product is CATSDSRYSNQPQHF.

The chain recombines TRBV30 with TRBJ2-5; 10 nucleotides line up with TRBD1. Trimming at V came to 1 base and at J to 4 bases, leaving 9 bases not matched to a gene. CDR3 length: 16 amino acids. Per the germline V gene, CDR1 is GTSNPN and CDR2 is SVGIG (reference sequence). The CDR3 nucleotides are TGTGCCTGGAGTGACCTAGGACAGGGGGGTGGAGAGACCCAGTACTTC. It encodes CAWSDLGQGGGETQYF.

CDR3 region: CSVGGFAGKVDEQYF. The CDR3, as DNA: TGCAGCGTTGGGGGATTCGCGGGAAAGGTCGACGAGCAGTACTTC. The chain joins TRBV29-1 to TRBJ2-7; D may be TRBD2 (6 bases). CDR1 and CDR2 (germline): SQVTM, ANQGSEA. V was trimmed by 4 bases and J by 5 bases, leaving 21 bases between them. The length of the CDR3 is 15 residues.

This chain connects TRBV28 to TRBJ2-3; 12 bases map to TRBD1. V gave up 6 bases and J gave up 7 bases; unmatched junction bases: 8. The V gene's germline CDR1 is MDHEN and CDR2 SYDVKM. CDR3 length: 15 residues. The CDR3 loop is CASSPGQGARNTQYF. The CDR3 coding sequence is TGTGCCAGCAGCCCGGGACAGGGGGCGCGGAATACGCAGTATTTT.

This clone was counted a single time. V usage is TRBV5-4 and J usage is TRBJ2-3; TRBD2 agrees at 7 bases. CDR1 is SGHNT, CDR2 YYREEE, per germline (reference sequence). This CDR3 is 15 amino acids long. The trim removed 4 bases at V and 5 bases at J, leaving 10 bases unmatched. Here the CDR3 reads CASSPEKSGEDTQYF. Written as DNA, the CDR3 is TGTGCCAGCAGCCCAGAGAAGAGCGGGGAAGATACGCAGTATTTT.

The chain joins TRBV3-1 (or the pseudogene TRBV3-2) to TRBJ2-3, with D perhaps TRBD2 (6 bases). Trimming removed 4 bases at V and 1 base at J, with 12 bases between. The CDR3 is 15 residues long. The germline V gene encodes CDR1 LGHDT and CDR2 YNNKEL (reference sequence). The CDR3 spells CASSRGGVRTDTQYF. In nucleotides, the CDR3 is TGTGCCAGCAGCCGAGGCGGGGTCCGCACAGATACGCAGTATTTT.

The CDR3 protein is CASSVEGGSYNEQFF. CDR3 coding DNA: TGTGCCAGCAGTGTGGAGGGCGGGAGTTACAATGAGCAGTTCTTC. The chain has TRBV6-4 and TRBJ2-1; TRBD2 agrees at 7 bases. CDR1 and CDR2 (germline): MRHNA, SNTAGT. The CDR3 sequence is 15 residues long. With V trimmed by 4 bases and J by 4 bases, 7 bases remained unmatched.

This chain joins TRBV3-1 (or the pseudogene TRBV3-2) and TRBJ2-5, with TRBD2 matching over 7 bases. There are 14 residues in the CDR3. Germline assignment: CDR1 LGHDT and CDR2 YNNKEL (reference sequence). Trimming removed 4 bases from V and 5 bases from J; junction bases left unmatched: 7. The CDR3 DNA reads as TGTGCCAGCAGCCCATGGGGGGGGAAGGAGACCCAGTACTTC. It encodes CASSPWGGKETQYF.

The chain recombines TRBV9 with TRBJ1-5, with D unclear. Germline CDR1 is SGDLS and CDR2 is YYNGEE. The CDR3 length is 13 residues. Trimming cost V 0 bases and J 5 bases, with 6 bases left between them. The CDR3 sequence: CASSVGVYQPQHF. DNA of the CDR3: TGTGCCAGCAGCGTAGGAGTGTATCAGCCCCAGCATTTT.

The chain employs TRBV29-1 and TRBJ1-2, with no clear D. Germline assignment: CDR1 SQVTM and CDR2 ANQGSEA. The V gene lost 4 bases and the J gene lost 6 bases, with 9 bases spanning the gap. This CDR3 comprises 11 residues. The CDR3 here is CSVGGLDGYTF. CDR3 DNA sequence: TGCAGCGTTGGGGGTCTTGATGGCTACACCTTC. Complete variable domain (other parts from reference TRBV29-1 and TRBJ1-2): SAVISQKPSRDICQRGTSLTIQCQVDSQVTMMFWYRQQPGQSLTLIATANQGSEATYESGFVIDKFPISRPNLTFSTLTVSNMSPEDSSIYLCSVGGLDGYTFGSGTRLTVV.

As to this clone: In the same sample, other DNA sequences code for this CDR3. V gene TRBV5-1 combines with J gene TRBJ2-7, with D possibly being TRBD2 (6 bases). V lost 0 bases and J 3 bases, leaving 13 bases between the germline ends. The CDR3 length is 15 residues. Germline V lookup: CDR1 SGHRS, CDR2 YFSETQ. The CDR3 is CASSLGGAGLYEQYF. For the CDR3, the DNA is TGCGCCAGCAGCTTGGGGGGTGCGGGACTCTACGAGCAGTACTTC.

The V call is TRBV6-2 or TRBV6-3, the J call TRBJ2-1; TRBD2 aligns across 7 bases. The CDR3 spans 17 residues. The V and J ends lost 4 bases and 2 bases, in that order; junction bases with no gene match: 11. Germline V CDR1 and CDR2: MNHEY, SVGEGT. In DNA, the CDR3 is TGTGCCAGCAGTTCCTTTGTAACTAGCGTAACCTACAATGAGCAGTTCTTC. Residues: CASSSFVTSVTYNEQFF.

The genes are TRBV30 and TRBJ1-1; no firm D call. This CDR3 is built from 13 residues. V was shortened by 0 bases and J by 4 bases, with 9 bases between the two germline ends. Looked up from germline, CDR1 is GTSNPN and CDR2 is SVGIG (reference sequence). CDR3 amino acids: CAWSVSGFTEAFF. DNA for the CDR3: TGTGCCTGGAGTGTATCGGGGTTCACTGAAGCTTTCTTT.

This chain joins TRBV18 and TRBJ1-4, with D perhaps TRBD1 (6 bases). The CDR3 has 17 amino acids. Trimming removed 2 bases from V and 1 base from J, with 14 bases in between. The germline V gene encodes CDR1 KGHSH and CDR2 LQKENI. The DNA for the CDR3 is TGTGCCAGCTCACCATTTGAATGGGACAAAACTAATGAAAAACTGTTTTTT. It is translated as CASSPFEWDKTNEKLFF. Using reference TRBV18 and TRBJ1-4 for the parts outside the CDR3, the full variable domain is NAGVMQNPRHLVRRRGQEARLRCSPMKGHSHVYWYRQLPEEGLKFMVYLQKENIIDESGMPKERFSAEFPKEGPSILRIQQVVRGDSAAYFCASSPFEWDKTNEKLFFGSGTQLSVL.

The chain carries TRBV5-1 and TRBJ2-1; D possibly uses TRBD1 or TRBD2 (6 bases each). Germline assignment: CDR1 SGHRS and CDR2 YFSETQ. This CDR3 spans 19 amino acids. V lost 3 bases, J lost 4 bases, and 26 bases lay in between. The CDR3 coding sequence is TGCGCCAGCAGCTGGGGACTCTTGAGAGGGCCTACAGGGTACAATGAGCAGTTCTTC. Protein product: CASSWGLLRGPTGYNEQFF.

This rearrangement joins TRBV5-4 to TRBJ1-6, with D possibly matching TRBD1 (5 bases). The length of the CDR3 is 13 residues. Per germline, CDR1 SGHNT and CDR2 YYREEE (reference sequence). V gave up 7 bases and J gave up 8 bases, with 13 bases separating them. As DNA, the CDR3 is TGTGCCAGCGGCCGAGGGGTGGATTCACCCCTCCACTTT. Its translation: CASGRGVDSPLHF.

The table lists this clone with a count of one. The chain employs TRBV6-5 and TRBJ1-2; TRBD1 matches at 7 bases. Losses at the gene ends were 7 bases for V and 5 bases for J; bases not matched to a gene: 7. The CDR3 is 13 residues long. Germline V gives CDR1 MNHEY, CDR2 SVGAGI. The CDR3 spells CASTQGGVYGYTF. The CDR3 DNA reads TGTGCCAGCACCCAGGGGGGGGTTTATGGCTACACCTTC.

The chain carries TRBV3-1 (or the pseudogene TRBV3-2) and TRBJ2-7; 7 bases match TRBD2. CDR1 and CDR2 (germline): LGHDT, YNNKEL (reference sequence). The V gene end was trimmed by 1 base and the J gene end by 8 bases; junction bases not matched to a gene: 8. The CDR3 is 14 amino acids. In DNA form, the CDR3 reads TGTGCCAGCAGCCAAGTATCGGGGGGAGTGAAGCAGTACTTC. Translation: CASSQVSGGVKQYF.

The gene calls are TRBV7-2 and TRBJ1-4; 9 positions agree with TRBD1. The CDR3 extends over 15 amino acids. Trimming removed 4 bases from V and 8 bases from J; junction bases left unmatched: 8. Germline values: CDR1 SGHTA, CDR2 FQGNSA. CDR3: CASSSTTGGGEKLFF. Written as DNA, the CDR3 is TGTGCCAGCAGCTCTACAACAGGGGGCGGGGAAAAACTGTTTTTT.

The chain links TRBV4-1 to TRBJ2-1; D possibly corresponds to TRBD1 (5 bases). This CDR3 spans 14 amino acids. V was trimmed by 2 bases and J by 9 bases, leaving 14 bases between them. Germline CDR1 and CDR2: MGHRA and YSYEKL. The DNA for the CDR3 is TGCGCCAGCAGCCAATCTCAGGGAAACACTGAGCAGTTCTTC. It is translated as CASSQSQGNTEQFF.